A single sample is the source of the 16 T cell receptor beta chains below, sequenced in a study of T-cell memory formation after mild COVID-19. MiXCR was run by TCRdb on the 5' RACE reads, yielding one entry per CDR3 protein. The sample has 300,000 to 400,000 distinct CDR3 sequences; around 20% are singletons. Sequencing was carried out using PBMCs or a T cell subset sorted from them (not recorded which). These receptors were obtained from an adult woman who had mild COVID-19 (a few samples of this study predate the infection). Cell type and time point are not known.

Only one count was recorded for this clonotype. V gene TRBV7-8 combines with J gene TRBJ1-5, with 7 bases matching TRBD1. The V gene end was trimmed by 6 bases and the J gene end by 0 bases; junction bases not matched to a gene: 8. The germline gives CDR1 SGHVS, CDR2 FQNEAQ. The CDR3 is 16 amino acids. The CDR3 nucleotides read TGTGCCAGCAGTTCAGACAGGGCACCTAGCAATCAGCCCCAGCATTTT. It encodes CASSSDRAPSNQPQHF.

This clonotype turned up a few times. The CDR3 region is CASSLGDRESYGYTF. In DNA form, the CDR3 reads TGCGCCAGCAGCTTGGGGGACAGAGAATCCTATGGCTACACCTTC. This chain links TRBV5-1 with TRBJ1-2; 7 nucleotides line up with TRBD1. The CDR3 runs to 15 residues. The V gene's germline CDR1 is SGHRS and CDR2 YFSETQ. The J segment lost 4 bases and the V segment lost 0 bases, leaving 6 bases of the junction unmatched.

This clonotype came up a few times. The chain uses TRBV20-1 and TRBJ2-3; TRBD2 matches 10 bases. Germline V gene sequence: CDR1 DFQATT, CDR2 SNEGSKA (reference sequence). The trim removed 5 bases at V and 0 bases at J, leaving 5 bases unmatched. The CDR3 has 15 residues. CDR3 bases: TGCAGTGCTTCAGGGACTAGCGCTAGCACAGATACGCAGTATTTT. This gives the protein CSASGTSASTDTQYF.

This clonotype occurred many times. This chain connects TRBV6-6 to TRBJ1-5; D gene uncertain. V dropped 2 bases and J dropped 2 bases, with 10 bases sitting between them. The CDR3 consists of 15 residues. Germline V CDR1 and CDR2: MNHNY, SVGAGI (reference sequence). The CDR3 is CASSYDDKGNQPQHF. CDR3 nucleotides: TGTGCCAGCAGTTACGACGATAAAGGCAATCAGCCCCAGCATTTT.

The J gene is TRBJ2-5, the V gene TRBV11-1; perhaps D is TRBD1 or TRBD2 (5 bases each). The CDR3 is 15 amino acids. Trimming took 5 bases from V and 5 from J, leaving 18 bases between them. CDR1 is SGHAT and CDR2 is FQDESV in the germline V gene (reference sequence). The CDR3 protein is CASSLPGRRRETQYF. The CDR3 nucleotides are TGTGCCAGCAGCCTACCGGGACGGCGGAGGGAGACCCAGTACTTC. Looking up the rest from reference TRBV11-1 and TRBJ2-5 gives the full variable domain: EAEVAQSPRYKITEKSQAVAFWCDPISGHATLYWYRQILGQGPELLVQFQDESVVDDSQLPKDRFSAERLKGVDSTLKIQPAELGDSAMYLCASSLPGRRRETQYFGPGTRLLVL.

The V call is TRBV6-6, the J call TRBJ2-7; 8 nucleotides line up with TRBD2. The CDR3 spans 15 residues. Germline V gene sequence: CDR1 MNHNY, CDR2 SVGAGI (reference sequence). The trim removed 2 bases at V and 6 bases at J, leaving 9 bases unmatched. Here the CDR3 DNA reads TGTGCCAGCAGTTACCCGGGGGGGGTTTTGGGCGAGCAGTACTTC. Amino acid sequence: CASSYPGGVLGEQYF.

A few counts support this clonotype. The V gene is TRBV6-5, the J gene TRBJ2-6; D not certain. V shed 2 bases and J shed 0 bases, with 14 bases lying between them. The germline V gene encodes CDR1 MNHEY and CDR2 SVGAGI. The CDR3 contains 18 residues. The CDR3 is CASSYEHRSFSGANVLTF. The CDR3 DNA reads TGTGCCAGCAGTTACGAGCACAGAAGTTTCTCTGGGGCCAACGTCCTGACTTTC.

V gene TRBV14 combines with J gene TRBJ1-5; D might be TRBD1 (6 bases). The V gene's germline CDR1 is SGHDN and CDR2 FVKESK. The CDR3 is 18 residues long. V lost 4 bases and J lost 1, with 20 bases in between. The CDR3 loop is CASSLSSGKGTSNQPQHF. The CDR3 region has the DNA TGTGCCAGCAGCCTATCTTCGGGGAAGGGGACAAGCAATCAGCCCCAGCATTTT.

This sequence joins TRBV5-1 and TRBJ1-2; possible D gene TRBD1, 6 bases. The germline V gene encodes CDR1 SGHRS and CDR2 YFSETQ. The CDR3 is 14 amino acids. Between the trimmed V and J ends, which lost 3 bases and 1 base, there was a span of 10 bases. DNA of the CDR3: TGCGCCAGCAGCTACTACAGGGATAACTATGGCTACACCTTC. Encoded protein: CASSYYRDNYGYTF.

This clonotype was observed a single time. The junction departs from the called germline gene at one end, perhaps through a read error. This chain connects TRBV12-3 or TRBV12-4 to TRBJ2-2, with TRBD2 matching over 8 bases. The length of the CDR3 is 14 residues. CDR3 nucleotide sequence: TGTGCCATCAGTTTCAGCGGGAGCGCCGGGGAGCTGTTTTTT. Amino acids: CAISFSGSAGELFF.

This chain joins TRBV15 and TRBJ2-3; 7 nucleotides match TRBD2. Unmatched junction bases numbered 12, after V lost 1 base and J lost 2 bases. This CDR3 is 18 amino acids long. Germline assignment: CDR1 LNHNV and CDR2 YYDKDF (reference sequence). CDR3 nucleotides: TGTGCCACCAGCAGAGCCTTGGGGACTACGGCCGACACAGATACGCAGTATTTT. Residues: CATSRALGTTADTDTQYF. The full variable domain, its missing parts supplied by reference TRBV15 and TRBJ2-3, is DAMVIQNPRYQVTQFGKPVTLSCSQTLNHNVMYWYQQKSSQAPKLLFHYYDKDFNNEADTPDNFQSRRPNTSFCFLDIRSPGLGDTAMYLCATSRALGTTADTDTQYFGPGTRLTVL.

The gene calls are TRBV6-5 and TRBJ2-7; a possible D gene is TRBD2 (6 bases). The CDR3 length is 15 residues. The germline V and J ends were trimmed by 3 bases and 0 bases, with 12 bases remaining between them. Germline V gene lookup returns CDR1 MNHEY and CDR2 SVGAGI. CDR3 protein: CASSYWVGGSYEQYF. CDR3 DNA sequence: TGTGCCAGCAGTTATTGGGTCGGGGGCTCCTACGAGCAGTACTTC.

The chain is built from TRBV2 and TRBJ2-7; 7 bases match TRBD1. The CDR3 has 18 amino acids. Germline values: CDR1 SNHLY, CDR2 FYNNEI. Trimming at V came to 6 bases and at J to 0 bases, leaving 17 bases not matched to a gene. CDR3 protein: CASRKSGQTEYFSYEQYF. The CDR3 coding sequence is TGTGCCAGCAGAAAATCGGGACAGACCGAATATTTCTCCTACGAGCAGTACTTC.

This clonotype was counted a few times. The V gene is TRBV15, the J gene TRBJ2-7; D is undetermined. The germline V gene encodes CDR1 LNHNV and CDR2 YYDKDF (reference sequence). V was clipped by 1 base and J by 0 bases, with 4 bases between them. This CDR3 is 13 amino acids long. In nucleotides, the CDR3 is TGTGCCACCAGCAGAGGCATCTCCTACGAGCAGTACTTC. This codes for CATSRGISYEQYF. The full variable domain, with the rest looked up from reference TRBV15 and TRBJ2-7, is DAMVIQNPRYQVTQFGKPVTLSCSQTLNHNVMYWYQQKSSQAPKLLFHYYDKDFNNEADTPDNFQSRRPNTSFCFLDIRSPGLGDTAMYLCATSRGISYEQYFGPGTRLTVT.

This clonotype was seen more than once but under ten times. The V call is TRBV6-5, the J call TRBJ1-1; no clear D gene. Looked up from germline, CDR1 is MNHEY and CDR2 is SVGAGI. V was shortened by 6 bases and J by 8 bases, with 16 bases between the two germline ends. The CDR3 covers 13 residues. CDR3 protein: CASSPTLGGEAFF. The CDR3 region has the DNA TGTGCCAGCAGCCCGACCTTGGGAGGGGAAGCTTTCTTT.

V and J are TRBV5-1 and TRBJ2-4, with 9 bases that match TRBD1. There are 13 residues in the CDR3. V was pared by 3 bases and J by 7 bases, with 2 bases of the junction left unmatched. The germline gives CDR1 SGHRS, CDR2 YFSETQ. This CDR3 is CASSSQGANIQYF. CDR3 coding DNA: TGCGCCAGCAGCTCACAGGGGGCTAACATTCAGTACTTC.